The 15 T cell receptor beta chains below all came from one sample that was sequenced in a study of long-term antiretroviral therapy in people with HIV. A v3.0 immunoSEQ assay was performed at survey level. Measured with immunoSEQ multiplex PCR; TCRdb has only the in-frame clones, and not every one. The sample consists of about 19,000 clones, over 60% of them appearing once. This specimen consisted of unsorted PBMCs, obtained 0.5 years before starting antiretroviral therapy. The source of these receptors is a woman aged 50 to 60 with HIV.

This rearrangement joins TRBV9 to TRBJ2-1, with D possibly being TRBD1 (6 bases). V was clipped by 8 bases and J by 10 bases, with 13 bases between them. This CDR3 is built from 11 residues. The germline CDR1 and CDR2 sequences are SGDLS and YYNGEE. CDR3 nucleotides: TGTGCCAGTCAGGGGAACATGGAGCAGTTCTTC. Translated, it gives CASQGNMEQFF.

This rearrangement joins TRBV2 to TRBJ2-2; 10 positions match TRBD1. V lost 6 bases and J lost 4; bases outside the gene matches: 5. There are 15 residues in the CDR3. Germline V gene data show CDR1 as SNHLY and CDR2 as FYNNEI. CDR3 nucleotides: TGTGCCAGCAGCGGGACAGGGGCGGGCACCGGGGAGCTGTTTTTT. Its translation is CASSGTGAGTGELFF.

The CDR3, as DNA: TGTGCCAGCAGCGCGACCGGGGCCTACGAGCAGTACTTC. Its protein product is CASSATGAYEQYF. The J gene is TRBJ2-7, the V gene TRBV11-3; perhaps TRBD2 as D (5 bases). CDR1 SGHNT and CDR2 YENEEA come from the germline V gene. The V and J ends lost 5 bases and 2 bases respectively, with 10 bases between them. There are 13 residues in the CDR3.

The rearrangement joins TRBV11-2 to TRBJ2-3, with TRBD2 identical over 8 bases. Unmatched junction bases numbered 6, after V lost 5 bases and J lost 5 bases. The CDR3 totals 14 residues. Germline V CDR1 and CDR2: SGHAT, FQNNGV. The CDR3 here is CASSPPRGVDTQYF. The DNA for the CDR3 is TGTGCCAGCAGCCCGCCGCGGGGGGTAGATACGCAGTATTTT.

The rearrangement links TRBV10-3 to TRBJ1-6, with D possibly matching TRBD1 (5 bases). This CDR3 is built from 19 residues. The V gene's germline CDR1 is ENHRY and CDR2 SYGVKD. Trimming shortened V by 0 bases and J by 4 bases, and 19 bases separated the two germline ends. The CDR3 DNA is TGTGCCATCAGTGAGTCGAGTTTAAAGGGGCGAGGATATAATTCACCCCTCCACTTT. This codes for CAISESSLKGRGYNSPLHF.

The CDR3 loop reads CASSKTGGYQPQHF. CDR3 sequence (DNA): TGTGCCAGTAGTAAGACAGGGGGTTATCAGCCCCAGCATTTT. J is TRBJ1-5 and V is TRBV19; TRBD1 matches 9 bases. This CDR3 comprises 14 residues. In germline, CDR1 is LNHDA, CDR2 SQIVND (reference sequence). V was clipped by 4 bases and J by 5 bases; unmatched bases: 3.

This clone has only a few counts. The chain links TRBV2 to TRBJ1-1; possibly TRBD1 for D (6 bases). Germline CDR1 reads SNHLY; CDR2 reads FYNNEI. The ends were cut back, 6 bases at V and 7 bases at J, with 15 bases in the middle. This CDR3 region has 13 residues. The CDR3 sequence is CASRRQVDREAFF. The CDR3 nucleotides read TGTGCCAGCAGACGACAGGTTGACCGTGAAGCTTTCTTT.

By its share, this clone is medium-sized (0.01 to 0.1%). This sample also contains other DNA sequences that code for the same CDR3. The chain joins TRBV18 to TRBJ1-5; 8 bases line up with TRBD1. V gave up 3 bases and J gave up 2 bases; unmatched junction bases: 3. The length of the CDR3 is 15 residues. From germline, CDR1 is KGHSH and CDR2 LQKENI. The CDR3 loop is CASSPDRGGNQPQHF. The CDR3 coding sequence is TGTGCCAGCTCACCCGACAGGGGAGGCAATCAGCCCCAGCATTTT.

The V and J genes are TRBV2 and TRBJ2-5; no definite D call. CDR3 size: 15 residues. The V gene lost 2 bases and the J gene lost 2 bases, with 12 bases spanning the gap. The germline V gene encodes CDR1 SNHLY and CDR2 FYNNEI. In DNA form, the CDR3 reads TGTGCCAGCAGTGAAATGGGTACGCCTCAAGAGACCCAGTACTTC. This translates into CASSEMGTPQETQYF.

This chain joins TRBV7-9 and TRBJ1-1; D unresolved. Germline V gene lookup returns CDR1 SEHNR and CDR2 FQNEAQ (reference sequence). The CDR3 runs 13 residues. Trimming removed 1 base from V and 3 bases from J, with 6 bases in between. The CDR3 spells CASSLVGDTEAFF. Here the CDR3 DNA reads TGTGCCAGCAGCTTAGTCGGAGACACTGAAGCTTTCTTT.

This rearrangement joins TRBV28 to TRBJ2-3, with D possibly being TRBD2 (7 bases). The CDR3 length is 16 residues. The germline V gene encodes CDR1 MDHEN and CDR2 SYDVKM. V was clipped by 2 bases and J by 2 bases, with 14 bases between them. CDR3 loop: CASSLAGALNTDTQYF. CDR3 nucleotide sequence: TGTGCCAGCAGTTTAGCGGGGGCCCTTAACACAGATACGCAGTATTTT.

The V gene is TRBV11-2, the J gene TRBJ1-5; D unclear. CDR3 length equals 15 residues. V was trimmed by 4 bases and J by 5 bases, leaving 15 bases between them. CDR1 is SGHAT and CDR2 is FQNNGV in the germline V gene. CDR3 loop: CASSSAEDADQPQHF. Written as DNA, the CDR3 is TGTGCCAGCAGCTCGGCGGAGGACGCGGATCAGCCCCAGCATTTT.

There are a few counts of this clone. The genes are TRBV28 and TRBJ1-6; D remains ambiguous. V lost 4 bases, J lost 7 bases, and 11 bases lay in between. This CDR3 contains 14 residues. Per germline, CDR1 MDHEN and CDR2 SYDVKM. CDR3 sequence (DNA): TGTGCCAGCAGTTCGTACTTGGCAAATTCACCCCTCCACTTT. Its translation is CASSSYLANSPLHF. Supplemented by reference TRBV28 and TRBJ1-6, the full variable domain reads DVKVTQSSRYLVKRTGEKVFLECVQDMDHENMFWYRQDPGLGLRLIYFSYDVKMKEKGDIPEGYSVSREKKERFSLILESASTNQTSMYLCASSSYLANSPLHFGNGTRLTVT.

The chain uses TRBV5-1 and TRBJ2-1, with 10 positions matching TRBD2. V was pared by 5 bases and J by 8 bases, with 16 bases of the junction left unmatched. CDR3 length equals 17 residues. From germline, CDR1 is SGHRS and CDR2 YFSETQ. The CDR3 nucleotides are TGCGCCAGCAGACTAGCGGGGAGGAGCTCGGGGATAGATGAGCAGTTCTTC. It codes for CASRLAGRSSGIDEQFF. The variable domain in full, with the rest retrieved from reference TRBV5-1 and TRBJ2-1, is KAGVTQTPRYLIKTRGQQVTLSCSPISGHRSVSWYQQTPGQGLQFLFEYFSETQRNKGNFPGRFSGRQFSNSRSEMNVSTLELGDSALYLCASRLAGRSSGIDEQFFGPGTRLTVL.

The chain combines TRBV6-5 with TRBJ1-2, with unresolved D. CDR3 length equals 14 residues. With 2 bases removed from V and 4 bases from J, the gap between germline ends came to 11 bases. CDR1 and CDR2 from the germline V gene are MNHEY and SVGAGI. CDR3 bases: TGTGCCAGCAGTTACGGTCCGGACGTCTATGGCTACACCTTC. It codes for CASSYGPDVYGYTF.